The clone carrying this T cell receptor beta chain was seen only a few times. The target antigen is unknown. These data come from a study of T-cell reconstitution after alpha-beta-depleted transplantation in children. Findings of the study overall: T-cell counts and diversity were attributed mostly to newly produced T cells one year after transplant. At around two months after transplant, the alpha-beta T cells were reportedly derived from several hundred expanded clones that came from non-depleted graft cells.

CDR1 SGHDN and CDR2 FVKESK come from the germline V gene. V was cut by 2 bases and J by 2 bases, with 10 bases left in between. This CDR3 is 14 amino acids long. The TCRbeta library was prepared with unique molecular identifiers. One entry per CDR3 protein results from TCRdb running MiXCR on the PCR reads. The sample has 700,000 to 950,000 distinct CDR3 sequences, 15% to 20% seen once; the top ten hold around 5%. This chain links TRBV14 with TRBJ2-7; D unresolved. The material sequenced was PBMCs, mostly from graft donor cells, taken 360 days after TCRalphabeta/CD19-depleted stem cell transplant. The receptor comes from a male patient between 10 and 17 years old who had a stem cell transplant for acute lymphoblastic leukemia, so the T cells may come from the graft donor. The DNA of the CDR3 is TGTGCCAGCAGCCAAAGCATTATCCCCTACGAGCAGTACTTC. This encodes CASSQSIIPYEQYF.